The next 9 T cell receptor beta chains were all read from a single sample in a study of cytomegalovirus exposure and HLA in healthy donors (dated by TCRdb to about 2017). Library generation was performed with the immunoSEQ multiplex PCR assay. For the multiplex PCR, a mixture combining 60 forward primers for TCR Vbeta segments and 13 reverse primers for TCR Jbeta segments was used. Held by TCRdb, this immuneACCESS table contains in-frame sequences only and omits some clones. Under half of the omission traces to an unresolved V gene where checked; the cause of the rest is unknown. This sample comprises some 130,000 clones, about 72% of them detected only once. In total, the top ten clones hold 1.4% to 1.5% of the sample. Sequencing was carried out using PBMCs. Every receptor here comes from a female donor in good health and CMV-seronegative.

This rearrangement joins TRBV6-5 to TRBJ2-5; D unresolved. The CDR3 spans 14 residues. The germline gives CDR1 MNHEY, CDR2 SVGAGI. V was pared by 0 bases and J by 4 bases, with 9 bases between. CDR3 DNA sequence: TGTGCCAGCAGTTACTCCATCCCGGGAGAGACCCAGTACTTC. Translated: CASSYSIPGETQYF.

As for this clone: The same CDR3 is also encoded by other DNA sequences in this sample. J is TRBJ2-3 and V is TRBV27; D is unresolved. Trimming removed 2 bases at V and 1 base at J, with 4 bases between. Germline V gives CDR1 MNHEY, CDR2 SMNVEV (reference sequence). This CDR3 is 13 amino acids long. For the CDR3, the DNA is TGTGCCAGCAGTTTACGCGGCACAGATACGCAGTATTTT. Translating it yields CASSLRGTDTQYF.

This chain uses TRBV11-2 with TRBJ2-6, with D tentatively TRBD1 (5 bases). The V and J ends lost 5 bases and 0 bases respectively, with 8 bases between them. CDR1 and CDR2 from the germline V gene are SGHAT and FQNNGV. This CDR3 has 15 residues. The DNA of the CDR3 is TGTGCCAGCAGCCAACAGGTCTCTGGGGCCAACGTCCTGACTTTC. Its translation: CASSQQVSGANVLTF.

This clone was picked up a small number of times. The rearrangement uses TRBV4-3 and TRBJ2-1; 8 bases align to TRBD2. The CDR3 is 16 amino acids. CDR1 and CDR2 from the germline V gene are LGHNA and YSLEER. Germline trimming cut 5 bases from V and 3 bases from J; bases unmatched to any gene: 9. CDR3 sequence (DNA): TGCGCCAGCAGCGCTGGTACTAGCGGACTCTACAATGAGCAGTTCTTC. Translated: CASSAGTSGLYNEQFF.

The chain couples TRBV5-6 to TRBJ1-2; D is undetermined. Germline lookup yields CDR1 SGHDT and CDR2 YYEEEE. The V end was cut by 2 bases, the J end by 4 bases, with 12 bases between. CDR3 size: 14 residues. CDR3 in amino acids: CASSFPGEGYGYTF. Here the CDR3 DNA reads TGTGCCAGCAGCTTCCCCGGGGAAGGCTATGGCTACACCTTC.

The rearrangement links TRBV5-1 to TRBJ1-4; the D gene is possibly TRBD1 (5 bases). Germline CDR1 reads SGHRS; CDR2 reads YFSETQ. The CDR3 spans 15 residues. V was shortened by 4 bases and J by 7 bases, with 17 bases between the two germline ends. The CDR3 bases are TGCGCCAGCAGCAGGATGGGGCAGGTCGGTGAAAAACTGTTTTTT. Amino acid sequence: CASSRMGQVGEKLFF.

This clone was observed a few times. The chain joins TRBV9 to TRBJ2-7, with 14 bases identical to TRBD2. In germline, CDR1 is SGDLS, CDR2 YYNGEE. This CDR3 contains 17 residues. The V and J ends lost 4 bases and 6 bases, in that order; junction bases with no gene match: 12. CDR3 loop: CASSQGGLAGAFGEQYF. The DNA of the CDR3 is TGTGCCAGCAGCCAGGGGGGACTAGCGGGAGCATTCGGCGAGCAGTACTTC.

The chain is built from TRBV6-4 and TRBJ2-2; a possible D gene is TRBD2 (5 bases). The germline V gene has CDR1 MRHNA and CDR2 SNTAGT. This CDR3 is 14 amino acids long. V lost 2 bases and J 2 bases, leaving 6 bases between the germline ends. The CDR3 is CASSDGRNTGELFF. The DNA for the CDR3 is TGTGCCAGCAGTGACGGGAGAAACACCGGGGAGCTGTTTTTT.

This chain links TRBV2 with TRBJ1-2, with D unresolved. The CDR3 runs to 13 residues. Germline assignment: CDR1 SNHLY and CDR2 FYNNEI. Trimming pared 6 bases from V and 2 bases from J, leaving 10 bases between. This CDR3 is CASRAGPNYGYTF. Here the CDR3 DNA reads TGTGCCAGCAGGGCAGGCCCCAACTATGGCTACACCTTC.